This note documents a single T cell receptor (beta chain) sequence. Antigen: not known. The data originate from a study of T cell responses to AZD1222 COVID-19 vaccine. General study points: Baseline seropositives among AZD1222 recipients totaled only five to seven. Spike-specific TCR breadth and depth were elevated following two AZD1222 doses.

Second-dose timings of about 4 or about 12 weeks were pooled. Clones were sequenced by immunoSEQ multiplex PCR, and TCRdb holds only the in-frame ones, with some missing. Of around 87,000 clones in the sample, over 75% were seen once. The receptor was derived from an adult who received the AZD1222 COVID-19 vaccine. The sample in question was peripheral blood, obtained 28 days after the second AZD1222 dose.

The CDR3 sequence is CASSLGASGANVLTF. In nucleotides, the CDR3 is TGTGCCAGCAGTTTAGGTGCATCTGGGGCCAACGTCCTGACTTTC. The V gene is TRBV27, the J gene TRBJ2-6; no definite D call. Germline-derived CDR1 and CDR2 are MNHEY and SMNVEV (reference sequence). The germline V and J ends were trimmed by 2 bases and 1 base, with 6 bases remaining between them. The CDR3 sequence is 15 residues long.